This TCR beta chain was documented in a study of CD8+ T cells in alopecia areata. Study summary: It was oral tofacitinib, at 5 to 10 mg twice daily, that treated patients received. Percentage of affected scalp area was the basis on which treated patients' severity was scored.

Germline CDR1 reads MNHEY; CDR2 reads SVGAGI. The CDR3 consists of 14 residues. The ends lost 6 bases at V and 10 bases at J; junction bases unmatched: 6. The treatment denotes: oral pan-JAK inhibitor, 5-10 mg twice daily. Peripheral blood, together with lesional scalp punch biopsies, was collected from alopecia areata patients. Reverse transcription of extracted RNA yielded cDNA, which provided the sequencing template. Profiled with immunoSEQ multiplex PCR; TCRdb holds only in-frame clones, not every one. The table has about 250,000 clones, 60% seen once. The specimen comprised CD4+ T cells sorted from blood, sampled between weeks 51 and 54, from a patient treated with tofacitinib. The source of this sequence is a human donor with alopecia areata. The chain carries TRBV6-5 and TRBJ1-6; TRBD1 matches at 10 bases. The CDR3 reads CASRPVTGGSPLHF. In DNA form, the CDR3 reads TGTGCCAGCAGGCCGGTGACAGGGGGCTCACCCCTCCACTTT.